This T cell receptor beta chain came from a study of cytomegalovirus exposure and HLA in healthy donors. Libraries were prepared by immunoSEQ multiplex PCR; TCRdb keeps only in-frame clonotypes and omits some of them. The table records some 230,000 clones, around nine tenths of them present only once. V was pared by 0 bases and J by 7 bases, with 12 bases between. The CDR3 consists of 14 residues. Germline CDR1 and CDR2: MNHNY and SVGAGI (reference sequence). This clonotype originated in a woman aged 18-35 years in good health and CMV-seronegative. The specimen sequenced was PBMCs. This chain connects TRBV6-6 to TRBJ1-1; no definite D call. The chain's CDR3 is CASSYSGVDGEAFF. The CDR3 nucleotides read TGTGCCAGCAGTTACTCGGGAGTCGATGGTGAAGCTTTCTTT.